Listed below are T cell receptor beta chains from one sample, sequenced in a study of T cell repertoires in cytomegalovirus infection. MiXCR, run by TCRdb on the reads, gives a single entry per CDR3 protein. The table lists a few hundred thousand distinct CDR3 sequences, roughly 15% of them singletons. Sequenced material: PBMCs. The receptors originated from a human donor in good health (CMV status not recorded). Some clones in this sample may be carry-over from other donors' samples. CDR3s include the opening cysteine and the closing phenylalanine or tryptophan. Fields, in order: D gene, J gene, clone size, V gene, CDR3 DNA, CDR3 protein. D genes are given only for firm matches. Rows give clone size only sometimes, using once, few, many, or a class for an expanded clone.

TRBD2,TRBJ2-1,.,TRBV20-1,TGCAGTGCTCTGCTGCGGGGGGGTGTGCATGAGCAGTTCTTC,CSALLRGGVHEQFF
.,TRBJ2-7,few,TRBV12-3/TRBV12-4,TGTGCCAGCAATACAGGGGAGGGCGAGCAGTACTTC,CASNTGEGEQYF
.,TRBJ2-3,.,TRBV4-1,TGCGCCAGCAGCCAAGTAATCGGGCAGGGCCACACAGATACGCAGTATTTT,CASSQVIGQGHTDTQYF
TRBD1,TRBJ1-1,few,TRBV15,TGTGCCACCAGCGTCCGACAGGGCGGCACTGAAGCTTTCTTT,CATSVRQGGTEAFF
TRBD2,TRBJ2-3,.,TRBV28,TGTGCCACCACAGATCCACTAGCGGGAGGGGATACGCAGTATTTT,CATTDPLAGGDTQYF
TRBD1,TRBJ1-4,few,TRBV5-1,TGCGCCAGCAGCGGAGGACAGGGAACTAATGAAAAACTGTTTTTT,CASSGGQGTNEKLFF
.,TRBJ1-1,many,TRBV5-6,TGTGCCAGCAGCCCCAGCCCGACACAGGGCTGGGACACTGAAGCTTTCTTT,CASSPSPTQGWDTEAFF
.,TRBJ1-4,.,TRBV5-1,TGCGCCAGCAGCTTCAATAATGAAAAACTGTTTTTT,CASSFNNEKLFF
TRBD2,TRBJ2-3,.,TRBV12-3/TRBV12-4,TGTGCCAGCAGTTCACTAGCGGGGGCCCCGTTAAGCACAGATACGCAGTATTTT,CASSSLAGAPLSTDTQYF
.,TRBJ1-1,.,TRBV6-6,TGTGCCAGCAGAGAACGGCTGGGGATCGACACTGAAGCTTTCTTT,CASRERLGIDTEAFF
.,TRBJ1-1,.,TRBV4-1,TGCGCCAGCAGGGACGCACCGATGAACACTGAAGCTTTCTTT,CASRDAPMNTEAFF
TRBD1,TRBJ1-5,.,TRBV20-1,TGCAGTGCTAGACTCGAGGGCCCGGGACAGACTAATCAGCCCCAGCATTTT,CSARLEGPGQTNQPQHF
TRBD2,TRBJ2-1,.,TRBV7-2,TGTGCCAGCAGCTTAGGGGGGGGGCGGGGGGGCCGGAATGAGCAGTTCTTC,CASSLGGGRGGRNEQFF
.,TRBJ2-3,few,TRBV12-3/TRBV12-4,TGTGCCAGCAGTTCCGACCGTGACCGGTACACAGATACGCAGTATTTT,CASSSDRDRYTDTQYF
TRBD1,TRBJ1-6,many,TRBV7-8,TGTGCCAGCAGCTTCGGGACAGTATTGGCACCCCTCCACTTT,CASSFGTVLAPLHF
.,TRBJ1-1,many,TRBV7-8,TGTGCCAGCAGCCGCGGGCCCATTGAAGGAGGTTTCTTT,CASSRGPIEGGFF
TRBD2,TRBJ2-1,many,TRBV7-9,TGTGCCAGCAGCTTAGCGGCTGGCGGGGGGTCCTACAATGAGCAGTTCTTC,CASSLAAGGGSYNEQFF
.,TRBJ1-5,many,TRBV7-9,TGTGCCAGCAGCTTAACCGGCAGGGAGGATCAGCCCCAGCATTTT,CASSLTGREDQPQHF
.,TRBJ1-1,few,TRBV27,TGTGCCAGCAGTTTATTTTCTGGGACCACTGAAGCTTTCTTT,CASSLFSGTTEAFF
TRBD1,TRBJ1-2,many,TRBV12-3/TRBV12-4,TGTGCCAGCAGTCTCGCGACAGGGGTCTATGGCTACACCTTC,CASSLATGVYGYTF
.,TRBJ2-3,.,TRBV10-3,TGTGCCATCAAAGGCTTTAGTATCACAGATACGCAGTATTTT,CAIKGFSITDTQYF
.,TRBJ1-1,.,TRBV7-9,TGTGCCAGCAGCTTATCGGCCGATGAAGCTTTCTTT,CASSLSADEAFF
TRBD1,TRBJ1-4,many,TRBV7-2,TGTGCCAGCAGCTCGGGACAGGGGGCTCAAAAACTGTTTTTT,CASSSGQGAQKLFF
.,TRBJ2-2,few,TRBV2,TGTGCCAGCCGGAGGGACATGGACACCGGGGAGCTGTTTTTT,CASRRDMDTGELFF
.,TRBJ1-4,.,TRBV6-5,TGTGCCAGCAGTTTCGAGAGTAGCGCCACTAATGAAAAACTGTTTTTT,CASSFESSATNEKLFF
.,TRBJ2-6,few,TRBV6-6,TGTGCCTCTCGAATAGGCTCTGGGGCCAACGTCCTGACTTTC,CASRIGSGANVLTF
.,TRBJ1-2,many,TRBV7-8,TGTGCCAGCAGCTCCCGGGCTAGAGATAACTATGGCTACACCTTC,CASSSRARDNYGYTF
.,TRBJ2-3,few,TRBV20-1,TGCAGTGCTGGGGACGTTTTGGCAGATACGCAGTATTTT,CSAGDVLADTQYF
.,TRBJ1-6,few,TRBV18,TGTGCCAGCTCCGCCCCCGCAGGAGCAAATTCACCCCTCCACTTT,CASSAPAGANSPLHF
TRBD1,TRBJ2-6,few,TRBV5-1,TGCGCCAGCAGCTGGTCCGGGACAGCAAACTCTGGGGCCAACGTCCTGACTTTC,CASSWSGTANSGANVLTF
.,TRBJ2-2,.,TRBV4-1,TGCGCCAGCAGCCATTTAGGCAGCATCGGGGAGCTGTTTTTT,CASSHLGSIGELFF
.,TRBJ2-1,.,TRBV7-8,TGTGCCAGCAGCTTGGACAGACGGCCTGAGCAGTTCTTC,CASSLDRRPEQFF
.,TRBJ2-7,.,TRBV20-1,TGCAGTGCTAGAGAATGGGATAGCGGTACCTACGAGCACTACTTC,CSAREWDSGTYEHYF
TRBD2,TRBJ2-7,.,TRBV2,TGTGCCAGCAACGGTGGCGGGGGGATCTCCTACGAGCAGTACTTC,CASNGGGGISYEQYF
.,TRBJ1-6,few,TRBV7-2,TGTGCCAGCAGCTTAGACGTCTCCCTCACCCTCCACTTT,CASSLDVSLTLHF
.,TRBJ2-7,few,TRBV19,TGTGCCAGTAGTATCGGGGGCCGTTTCTACGAGCAGTACTTC,CASSIGGRFYEQYF
.,TRBJ1-2,many,TRBV10-3,TGTGCCATCAGTGAGTCGCTGACCAATTATGGCTACACCTTC,CAISESLTNYGYTF
.,TRBJ1-2,many,TRBV12-3/TRBV12-4,TGTGCCAGCAGTTTAGCGGGGGGCTTGACCGATGGCTACACCTTC,CASSLAGGLTDGYTF
TRBD1,TRBJ2-5,.,TRBV6-5,TGTGCCAGCAGTTCCCCGGGACAGGGGGCATTGACCCAGTACTTC,CASSSPGQGALTQYF
.,TRBJ2-5,few,TRBV20-1,TGCAGTGCAGCACCTTCGGGACTGCAAGAGACCCAGTACTTC,CSAAPSGLQETQYF
TRBD1,TRBJ2-2,few,TRBV19,TGTGCCAGTAGTACCGGGACAGGGGCCACCGGGGAGCTGTTTTTT,CASSTGTGATGELFF
.,TRBJ1-1,few,TRBV12-3/TRBV12-4,TGTGCCAGCAGTTTCCGGACGGAGAACACTGAAGCTTTCTTT,CASSFRTENTEAFF